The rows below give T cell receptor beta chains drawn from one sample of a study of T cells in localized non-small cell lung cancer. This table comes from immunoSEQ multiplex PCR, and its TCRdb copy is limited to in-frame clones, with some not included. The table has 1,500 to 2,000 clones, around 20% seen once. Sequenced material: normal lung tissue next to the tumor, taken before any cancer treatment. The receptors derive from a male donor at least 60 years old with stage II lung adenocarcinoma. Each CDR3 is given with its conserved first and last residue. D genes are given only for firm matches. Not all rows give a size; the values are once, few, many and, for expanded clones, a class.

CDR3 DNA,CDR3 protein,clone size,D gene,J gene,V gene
TGTGCCAGTTCGGGCCACAGGGCCAACGTCCTGACTTTC,CASSGHRANVLTF,.,.,TRBJ2-6,TRBV19
TGTGCCAGCAGCTCAGGGTTAAGGTTGGACGAGCAGTACTTC,CASSSGLRLDEQYF,medium-sized,.,TRBJ2-7,TRBV11-3
TGTGCCACCAGCAGAGCCCCAACAGGGGCACTGAACACTGAAGCTTTCTTT,CATSRAPTGALNTEAFF,large,TRBD1,TRBJ1-1,TRBV15
TGCGCCAGCAGCCGCCGGGACAGGGGCCACGAGCAGTACTTC,CASSRRDRGHEQYF,.,.,TRBJ2-7,TRBV1
TGTGCCAGCAGTTTGTGGCGGGAGAGGAATGAGCAGTTCTTC,CASSLWRERNEQFF,few,TRBD2,TRBJ2-1,TRBV28
TGTGCCAGCAGCCGAGATATGAACACTGAAGCTTTCTTT,CASSRDMNTEAFF,.,.,TRBJ1-1,TRBV7-2
TGTGCCAGCAGTTTGATCGCGGGACGGAGGTTCTACAATGAGCAGTTCTTC,CASSLIAGRRFYNEQFF,few,.,TRBJ2-1,TRBV28
TGTGCCAGTAACCGTCAAATTCGAGAGACCCAGTACTTC,CASNRQIRETQYF,.,.,TRBJ2-5,TRBV19
TGTGCCAGCAGCTTCACACCTTTGGGCGAGCAGTACTTC,CASSFTPLGEQYF,medium-sized,.,TRBJ2-7,TRBV7-1
TGTGCCAGCAGTTTAGCGACAGACTACGAGCAGTACTTC,CASSLATDYEQYF,few,.,TRBJ2-7,TRBV28